This T cell receptor beta chain was sequenced for a study of OX40 agonist ivuxolimab in advanced cancers. Study outcomes and limitations: CD8+ T cells showed, on average, more clonal expansion than CD4+ cells.

Using immunoSEQ multiplex PCR, the repertoire was profiled, and TCRdb retains in-frame clones only, with some absent. The table has fewer than 85,000 clones, around 85% seen once. For this clone: What it binds is unknown.

Per germline, CDR1 SGHVS and CDR2 FQNEAQ. The CDR3 spans 14 residues. Trimming pared 5 bases from V and 1 base from J, leaving 11 bases between. Blood sampling took place at baseline, cycle 4 day 1, and cycle 7 day 1. This chain connects TRBV7-8 to TRBJ2-5; D is uncertain. The sequencing used CD4+ or CD8+ T cells sorted from blood, collected in a trial of the OX40 agonist ivuxolimab. The sequence came from an adult with an advanced solid tumor such as melanoma, head and neck, liver or kidney cancer. The CDR3 DNA reads as TGTGCCAGCAGCCCAAGACGGAGCCAAGAGACCCAGTACTTC. Amino acid sequence: CASSPRRSQETQYF.